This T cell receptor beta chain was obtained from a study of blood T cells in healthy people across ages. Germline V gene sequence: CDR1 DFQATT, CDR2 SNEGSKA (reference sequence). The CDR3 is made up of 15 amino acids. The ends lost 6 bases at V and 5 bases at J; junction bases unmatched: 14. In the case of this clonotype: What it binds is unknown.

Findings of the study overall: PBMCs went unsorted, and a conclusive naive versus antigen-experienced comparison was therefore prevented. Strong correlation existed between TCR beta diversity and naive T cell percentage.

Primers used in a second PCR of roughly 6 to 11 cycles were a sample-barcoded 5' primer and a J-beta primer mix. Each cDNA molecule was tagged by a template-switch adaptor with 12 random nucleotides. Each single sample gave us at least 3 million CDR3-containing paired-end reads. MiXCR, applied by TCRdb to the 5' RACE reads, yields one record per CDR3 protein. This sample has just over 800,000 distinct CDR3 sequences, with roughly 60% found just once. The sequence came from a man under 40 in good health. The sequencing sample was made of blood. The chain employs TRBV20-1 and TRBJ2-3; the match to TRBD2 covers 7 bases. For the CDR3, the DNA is TGCAGTGCCGCGCCCTTTGGGCGGGGGAAAGATACGCAGTATTTT. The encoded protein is CSAAPFGRGKDTQYF.